Each of the 5 T cell receptor beta chains below was sequenced from the same sample in a study of shared clonotypes between healthy human individuals. Repertoires were generated with immunoSEQ multiplex PCR, while TCRdb's copy carries only in-frame clones and drops some. The table includes about 2 million clones, 95% detected once. Sequencing input: naive CD4+ T cells sorted from blood. Documented subset: CD45RA+ positively selected. Receptors originate from a man younger than 30 in good health.

The rearrangement links TRBV5-4 to TRBJ1-2; the D gene is possibly TRBD1 (6 bases). V dropped 4 bases and J dropped 7 bases, with 17 bases sitting between them. This CDR3 region has 14 residues. Germline assignment: CDR1 SGHNT and CDR2 YYREEE (reference sequence). DNA for the CDR3: TGTGCCAGCAGCCCGGGGGCGGGGGCGCGTGGCTACACCTTC. Amino acid sequence: CASSPGAGARGYTF.

This clone was seen only a few times. The chain recombines TRBV19 with TRBJ2-7; 8 bases match TRBD2. Germline V gene lookup returns CDR1 LNHDA and CDR2 SQIVND (reference sequence). The trim removed 6 bases at V and 4 bases at J, leaving 11 bases unmatched. The CDR3 contains 15 residues. The CDR3 protein is CASRLAGGSLYEQYF. The CDR3 region has the DNA TGTGCCAGTAGACTTGCGGGAGGATCCCTTTACGAGCAGTACTTC.

The chain couples TRBV6-1 to TRBJ1-3, with D unclear. Germline V gene lookup returns CDR1 MNHNS and CDR2 SASEGT. The length of the CDR3 is 12 residues. The germline V and J ends were trimmed by 11 bases and 2 bases, with 10 bases remaining between them. The CDR3 loop is CAALATGNTIYF. The CDR3 DNA reads TGTGCCGCCCTTGCGACTGGAAACACCATATATTTT.

To note about this clone: In the same sample, other DNA sequences code for this CDR3. The chain is built from TRBV7-2 and TRBJ2-3; 15 bases match TRBD2. Trimming removed 4 bases from V and 3 bases from J; junction bases left unmatched: 2. The CDR3 is 16 residues long. In germline, CDR1 is SGHTA, CDR2 FQGNSA. This CDR3 reads CASSSGLAGGTDTQYF. CDR3 coding DNA: TGTGCCAGCAGCTCTGGACTAGCGGGAGGGACAGATACGCAGTATTTT.

The chain recombines TRBV27 with TRBJ2-6; no clear D gene. V dropped 8 bases and J dropped 6 bases, with 20 bases sitting between them. CDR1 MNHEY and CDR2 SMNVEV come from the germline V gene (reference sequence). The CDR3 spans 16 residues. CDR3 in amino acids: CASGSYAAPSANVLTF. In DNA form, the CDR3 reads TGTGCCAGCGGAAGTTATGCAGCGCCCTCGGCCAACGTCCTGACTTTC.